This T cell receptor (beta chain) was sequenced in a study of T cells in Graves' hyperthyroidism and ophthalmopathy. Whole-study results and caveats: Researchers found most expanded thyroid clonotypes above 0.001 in blood as well.

As concerns this clonotype: Its antigen is not known. This may arise from a read error, as a much more abundant clone is one base away.

Amplification of TCR beta CDR3 regions was performed using RNA transcripts as template. HTBI primers were employed in a first-round RT-PCR of the TCR CDR3. In TCRdb, the multiplex PCR reads were re-called with MiXCR into one record per CDR3 protein. The sample records around 340,000 distinct CDR3 sequences, around a sixth being singletons. The diagnoses drew upon clinical symptoms, serum thyroxine and TRAb, thyroid ultrasound and orbital computed tomography. The receptor comes from a woman between 45 and 65 years old with Graves' hyperthyroidism. Sequencing used blood.

CDR3 loop: CASRNGQGFRDGYTF. The CDR3 DNA reads TGTGCCAGCAGAAACGGACAGGGCTTTAGGGATGGCTACACCTTC. V usage is TRBV6-1 and J usage is TRBJ1-2; 8 bases match TRBD1. This CDR3 is 15 amino acids long. Germline loops: CDR1 MNHNS, CDR2 SASEGT. V lost 6 bases and J lost 6; bases outside the gene matches: 12.